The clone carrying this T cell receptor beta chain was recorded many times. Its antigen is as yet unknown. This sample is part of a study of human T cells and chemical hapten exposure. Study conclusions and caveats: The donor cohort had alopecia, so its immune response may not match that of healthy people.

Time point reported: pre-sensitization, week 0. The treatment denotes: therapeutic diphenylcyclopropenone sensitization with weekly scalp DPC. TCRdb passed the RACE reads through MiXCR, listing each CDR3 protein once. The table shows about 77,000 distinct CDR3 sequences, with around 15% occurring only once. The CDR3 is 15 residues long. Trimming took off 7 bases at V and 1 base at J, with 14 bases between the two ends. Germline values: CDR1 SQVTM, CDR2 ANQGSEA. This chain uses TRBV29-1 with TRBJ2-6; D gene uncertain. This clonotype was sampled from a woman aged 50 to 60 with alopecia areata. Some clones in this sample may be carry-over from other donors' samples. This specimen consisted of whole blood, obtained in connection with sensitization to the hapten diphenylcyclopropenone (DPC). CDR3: CSARTTLSGANVLTF. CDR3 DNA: TGCAGCGCCCGGACGACATTATCTGGGGCCAACGTCCTGACTTTC.